Following are 27 T cell receptor beta chains from one sample sequenced in a study of cytomegalovirus exposure and HLA in healthy donors. Primers for the PCR totalled 60 Vbeta and 13 Jbeta. Clones were read by immunoSEQ multiplex PCR, and TCRdb kept only the in-frame ones, dropping some. The table shows approximately 220,000 clones, with about 80% occurring only once. The sequenced sample consisted of PBMCs. The origin of the receptors is a man younger than 35 in good health and CMV-seronegative.

Here the CDR3 reads CATTSDFRSYNEQFF. The CDR3 DNA is TGCGCCACCACCTCGGACTTCCGCTCCTACAATGAGCAGTTCTTC. The gene calls are TRBV5-1 and TRBJ2-1; perhaps TRBD2 as D (5 bases). Per the germline V gene, CDR1 is SGHRS and CDR2 is YFSETQ. This CDR3 is 15 amino acids long. V lost 9 bases to trimming and J lost 0 bases, with 16 bases between them.

This clone has just a few counts. The chain uses TRBV5-1 and TRBJ1-6, with 7 bases that match TRBD1. Germline V gene data show CDR1 as SGHRS and CDR2 as YFSETQ. Trimming cost V 7 bases and J 0 bases; bases outside gene matches: 7. This CDR3 contains 16 residues. In nucleotides, the CDR3 is TGCGCCAGCGGGACAGACCCTAGCTCCTATAATTCACCCCTCCACTTT. This gives the protein CASGTDPSSYNSPLHF.

V gene TRBV4-1 combines with J gene TRBJ1-5, with 7 bases lining up with TRBD1. Unmatched junction bases numbered 11, after V lost 3 bases and J lost 6 bases. The CDR3 has 16 amino acids. Germline-derived CDR1 and CDR2 are MGHRA and YSYEKL. CDR3 in DNA: TGCGCCAGCAGCCAGGACTCCACAGGGGATAGTCAGCCCCAGCATTTT. This translates into CASSQDSTGDSQPQHF.

The chain links TRBV9 to TRBJ2-1, with TRBD2 as a possible D gene (5 bases). The CDR3 totals 15 residues. V lost 0 bases to trimming and J lost 4 bases, with 11 bases between them. Germline CDR1 is SGDLS and CDR2 is YYNGEE. The DNA for the CDR3 is TGTGCCAGCAGCGTAGACGGGAATATTTACAATGAGCAGTTCTTC. Amino acids: CASSVDGNIYNEQFF.

The sample holds a few counts of this clone. The chain combines TRBV11-3 with TRBJ2-5; unclear D gene. CDR3 size: 15 residues. Between the trimmed V and J ends, which lost 1 base and 0 bases, there was a span of 9 bases. CDR1 SGHNT and CDR2 YENEEA come from the germline V gene. CDR3 coding DNA: TGTGCCAGCAGCTTAGTCGACACACACCAAGAGACCCAGTACTTC. Residues: CASSLVDTHQETQYF.

V and J are TRBV4-3 and TRBJ2-2, with D tentatively TRBD1 (5 bases). This CDR3 region has 17 residues. Germline CDR1 and CDR2: LGHNA and YSLEER. The V gene lost 2 bases and the J gene lost 7 bases, with 20 bases spanning the gap. The CDR3 is CASSQFQIRGTGGELFF. The DNA of the CDR3 is TGCGCCAGCAGCCAATTCCAAATTAGGGGAACTGGCGGGGAGCTGTTTTTT.

The chain has TRBV18 and TRBJ1-1; 10 positions agree with TRBD1. Germline assignment: CDR1 KGHSH and CDR2 LQKENI. This CDR3 has 17 residues. The junction had 11 bases not matched to a gene; V was cut back by 2 bases and J by 5 bases. The CDR3 region has the DNA TGTGCCAGCTCACCAAAAAGACAGGGGGCTTTAGGTACTGAAGCTTTCTTT. Encoded protein: CASSPKRQGALGTEAFF.

The chain employs TRBV6-5 and TRBJ2-1; 12 nucleotides align to TRBD2. Per germline, CDR1 MNHEY and CDR2 SVGAGI. Trimming took 0 bases from V and 9 from J; bases not matched to a gene: 6. CDR3 length: 16 amino acids. The CDR3 protein is CASSYSLLAGGGEQFF. CDR3 nucleotides: TGTGCCAGCAGTTACTCACTTCTAGCGGGAGGGGGTGAGCAGTTCTTC.

V gene TRBV5-1 combines with J gene TRBJ2-2; 7 bases are shared with TRBD1. In germline, CDR1 is SGHRS, CDR2 YFSETQ. The CDR3 has 17 residues. The trim removed 0 bases at V and 0 bases at J, leaving 5 bases unmatched. The CDR3 protein is CASSLVLDRANTGELFF. DNA for the CDR3: TGCGCCAGCAGCTTGGTCCTCGACAGGGCGAACACCGGGGAGCTGTTTTTT.

The chain combines TRBV6-1 with TRBJ1-3; 8 bases match TRBD1. J was trimmed by 0 bases and V by 3 bases; bases with no gene match: 1. CDR1 is MNHNS, CDR2 SASEGT, per germline. The CDR3 has 15 amino acids. Here the CDR3 reads CASSDTGGSGNTIYF. The CDR3 bases are TGTGCCAGCAGTGACACAGGGGGCTCTGGAAACACCATATATTTT.

This clone is a singleton in its sample. The genes are TRBV5-1 and TRBJ2-1, with TRBD2 identical over 7 bases. The V and J ends lost 5 bases and 0 bases, in that order; junction bases with no gene match: 8. This CDR3 is built from 16 residues. Germline V lookup: CDR1 SGHRS, CDR2 YFSETQ. The CDR3 DNA reads TGCGCCAGCAGTTCTCCGCGGGAGAGCTCCTACAATGAGCAGTTCTTC. This gives the protein CASSSPRESSYNEQFF.

This clone was observed a single time. The chain has TRBV11-3 and TRBJ2-1; 7 bases align to TRBD2. Germline CDR1 and CDR2: SGHNT and YENEEA. J gave up 8 bases and V 2 bases, and 3 bases lay outside the gene matches. The CDR3 runs to 13 residues. The CDR3 nucleotides are TGTGCCAGCAGCTTAATGGGAGGGCATGAGCAGTTCTTC. It translates to CASSLMGGHEQFF.

The chain has TRBV30 and TRBJ2-7; TRBD2 matches at 9 bases. Germline loops: CDR1 GTSNPN, CDR2 SVGIG (reference sequence). Trimming removed 0 bases from V and 2 bases from J; junction bases left unmatched: 11. CDR3 size: 17 residues. This CDR3 is CAWSVRGGVGGAYEQYF. In DNA, the CDR3 is TGTGCCTGGAGTGTACGCGGGGGGGTTGGAGGCGCCTACGAGCAGTACTTC.

The CDR3 loop reads CASSSGTGKETQYF. Here the CDR3 DNA reads TGTGCCAGCAGCTCGGGGACAGGGAAAGAGACCCAGTACTTC. The V and J genes are TRBV11-2 and TRBJ2-5, with 9 nucleotides matching TRBD1. Germline V gene sequence: CDR1 SGHAT, CDR2 FQNNGV. V lost 4 bases, J lost 3 bases, and 3 bases stayed unmatched. The CDR3 has 14 residues.

About this clone itself: In the same sample, other DNA sequences code for this CDR3. V gene TRBV5-1 combines with J gene TRBJ2-7, with D tentatively TRBD2 (6 bases). Germline V gives CDR1 SGHRS, CDR2 YFSETQ. Trimming cost V 0 bases and J 5 bases, with 15 bases left between them. The CDR3 is made up of 15 amino acids. The CDR3 DNA sequence: TGCGCCAGCAGCTTGGGTGAGACTAGTGGGGACGAGCAGTACTTC. Translated, it gives CASSLGETSGDEQYF.

A few counts support this clone. The chain carries TRBV11-2 and TRBJ1-6; D remains unclear. CDR3 size: 17 residues. V was clipped by 3 bases and J by 9 bases, with 21 bases between them. Germline values: CDR1 SGHAT, CDR2 FQNNGV. The CDR3 region has the DNA TGTGCCAGCAGCTTCCTACGACCCCTGACATTATCTTCACCCCTCCACTTT. It is translated as CASSFLRPLTLSSPLHF.

The CDR3 reads CASSPPGAAYEQYF. CDR3 coding DNA: TGTGCCAGCAGCCCCCCTGGGGCGGCCTACGAGCAGTACTTC. The chain is built from TRBV16 and TRBJ2-7, with D possibly matching TRBD1 (5 bases). CDR3 size: 14 residues. V lost 4 bases and J lost 2, with 12 bases in between. The germline V gene has CDR1 KGHSY and CDR2 FQNENV.

The gene calls are TRBV6-5 and TRBJ2-1, with TRBD1 identical over 8 bases. The V segment lost 7 bases and the J segment 6 bases; nucleotides outside the gene matches: 8. The CDR3 has 14 amino acids. Germline CDR1 is MNHEY and CDR2 is SVGAGI. The CDR3 bases are TGTGCCAGCAAGGAGTGGACAGGGACCAATGAGCAGTTCTTC. Translating gives CASKEWTGTNEQFF.

The CDR3 loop reads CASSLSENQPQHF. Here the CDR3 DNA reads TGCGCCAGCAGCTTGTCGGAGAATCAGCCCCAGCATTTT. The chain has TRBV5-1 and TRBJ1-5; D is unresolved. Germline loops: CDR1 SGHRS, CDR2 YFSETQ. Trimming took off 1 base at V and 4 bases at J, with 6 bases between the two ends. CDR3 length equals 13 residues.

V and J are TRBV4-2 and TRBJ1-1, with TRBD1 identical over 8 bases. CDR3 length: 13 residues. V trimming: 4 bases; J trimming: 4 bases; junction bases outside the gene matches: 2. Per germline, CDR1 LGHNA and CDR2 YNFKEQ. The CDR3 loop is CASSLDRGTEAFF. The CDR3 bases are TGTGCCAGCAGCCTCGACAGGGGCACTGAAGCTTTCTTT.

This sequence joins TRBV7-2 and TRBJ1-4; D gene unclear. The germline V and J ends were trimmed by 1 base and 3 bases, with 12 bases remaining between them. CDR1 is SGHTA and CDR2 is FQGNSA in the germline V gene. The CDR3 is 16 residues long. The CDR3 region is CASSLGVTTANEKLFF. The CDR3 nucleotides read TGTGCCAGCAGCTTAGGGGTGACAACAGCTAATGAAAAACTGTTTTTT.

The V gene is TRBV2, the J gene TRBJ2-2, with D possibly being TRBD1 (5 bases). V was cut by 4 bases and J by 5 bases, with 14 bases left in between. Germline assignment: CDR1 SNHLY and CDR2 FYNNEI. The CDR3 consists of 15 residues. The CDR3 loop reads CASSVKGLGTGELFF. In DNA form, the CDR3 reads TGTGCCAGCAGTGTGAAGGGGCTGGGGACCGGGGAGCTGTTTTTT.

This clone was found a few times. V usage is TRBV7-8 and J usage is TRBJ2-7, with 10 bases lining up with TRBD1. CDR1 and CDR2 from the germline V gene are SGHVS and FQNEAQ. Trimming took 4 bases from V and 2 from J; bases not matched to a gene: 2. The CDR3 runs to 14 residues. This CDR3 is CASSSTGGPYEQYF. CDR3 DNA: TGTGCCAGCAGCTCGACAGGGGGCCCCTACGAGCAGTACTTC.

The chain uses TRBV11-2 and TRBJ2-7; 8 bases line up with TRBD2. The CDR3 is 15 residues long. CDR1 is SGHAT and CDR2 is FQNNGV in the germline V gene. V shed 1 base and J 3 bases; nucleotides not matched to a gene: 5. The CDR3 DNA follows: TGTGCCAGCAGCTTAGCGGGGGGGGGCGGCTACGAGCAGTACTTC. It codes for CASSLAGGGGYEQYF.

The chain couples TRBV30 to TRBJ2-5; TRBD2 matches at 10 bases. Germline V gene data show CDR1 as GTSNPN and CDR2 as SVGIG (reference sequence). The CDR3 spans 16 residues. Trimming took 3 bases from V and 4 from J; bases not matched to a gene: 11. The CDR3 region is CAWSLGGLAGAETQYF. The CDR3 DNA sequence: TGTGCCTGGAGCCTCGGGGGGCTAGCGGGAGCAGAGACCCAGTACTTC.

The V and J genes are TRBV7-9 and TRBJ2-1; 10 bases match TRBD2. This CDR3 is built from 14 residues. J lost 3 bases, V lost 5 bases, and 1 base had no gene match. Germline V gene lookup returns CDR1 SEHNR and CDR2 FQNEAQ (reference sequence). The CDR3 reads CASSRTSGYNEQFF. The DNA of the CDR3 is TGTGCCAGCAGCCGGACTAGCGGCTACAATGAGCAGTTCTTC.

The V call is TRBV28, the J call TRBJ1-6; D ambiguous. Trimming cost V 7 bases and J 10 bases, with 14 bases left between them. CDR1 and CDR2 from the germline V gene are MDHEN and SYDVKM. CDR3 length: 13 amino acids. The CDR3, as DNA: TGTGCCAGCAACCGGCTTTCGGGGTCACCCCTCCACTTT. Its protein product is CASNRLSGSPLHF.